The 14 T cell receptor beta chains below come from one sample, sequenced in a study of shared clonotypes between healthy human individuals. Naive CD8 isolation took CD45RO-negative cells positively selected for CCR7 and excluded terminally differentiated effector memory CD45RA+ cells. The method was immunoSEQ multiplex PCR; TCRdb's version includes in-frame clones alone and lacks a portion of them. The sample records roughly 2.1 million clones, about 92% being singletons. The source material was naive CD8+ T cells from PBMCs. The source is a man younger than 35 in good health. Some clones in this sample may be carry-over from other donors' samples.

The gene calls are TRBV5-5 and TRBJ2-1; D could derive from TRBD1 or TRBD2 (5 bases each). The CDR3 loop spans 15 amino acids. Germline values: CDR1 SGHKS, CDR2 YYEKEE (reference sequence). Between the trimmed V and J ends, which lost 0 bases and 2 bases, there was a span of 9 bases. DNA for the CDR3: TGTGCCAGCAGCTTGGGGGGGATAGCCTACAATGAGCAGTTCTTC. It is translated as CASSLGGIAYNEQFF.

V usage is TRBV11-2 and J usage is TRBJ2-7, with 9 bases aligning to TRBD1. The germline gives CDR1 SGHAT, CDR2 FQNNGV. Unmatched junction bases numbered 4, after V lost 3 bases and J lost 4 bases. The CDR3 loop spans 14 amino acids. The CDR3: CASSFPQGAYEQYF. CDR3 DNA: TGTGCCAGCAGCTTCCCACAGGGGGCATACGAGCAGTACTTC.

CDR3 residues: CASTRELIQETQYF. CDR3 sequence (DNA): TGTGCCAGCACGCGGGAGTTAATCCAAGAGACCCAGTACTTC. The rearrangement uses TRBV28 and TRBJ2-5, with 7 bases that match TRBD2. There are 14 residues in the CDR3. The V gene's germline CDR1 is MDHEN and CDR2 SYDVKM. V lost 7 bases, J lost 1 base, and 6 bases stayed unmatched.

The chain has TRBV29-1 and TRBJ1-2; D remains ambiguous. The germline V and J ends were trimmed by 3 bases and 8 bases, with 4 bases remaining between them. The CDR3 is 9 residues long. Per the germline V gene, CDR1 is SQVTM and CDR2 is ANQGSEA. This CDR3 reads CSVDTGYTF. The CDR3 DNA reads TGCAGCGTTGATACCGGCTACACCTTC. Full variable domain (outside the CDR3, taken from reference TRBV29-1 and TRBJ1-2): SAVISQKPSRDICQRGTSLTIQCQVDSQVTMMFWYRQQPGQSLTLIATANQGSEATYESGFVIDKFPISRPNLTFSTLTVSNMSPEDSSIYLCSVDTGYTFGSGTRLTVV.

Details on this clone: Other DNA sequences in the same sample also yield this CDR3. The rearrangement links TRBV7-9 to TRBJ1-5; no definite D call. Trimming removed 2 bases from V and 2 bases from J, with 7 bases in between. The V gene's germline CDR1 is SEHNR and CDR2 FQNEAQ (reference sequence). The CDR3 is 14 residues long. The CDR3 loop is CASSLSGGNQPQHF. In nucleotides, the CDR3 is TGTGCCAGCAGCTTATCCGGGGGCAATCAGCCCCAGCATTTT.

The genes are TRBV18 and TRBJ2-3; 8 nucleotides agree with TRBD2. The germline V gene encodes CDR1 KGHSH and CDR2 LQKENI. This CDR3 region has 17 residues. The V segment lost 0 bases and the J segment 2 bases; nucleotides outside the gene matches: 7. CDR3 sequence: CASSPPLDSGDTDTQYF. The CDR3 nucleotides are TGTGCCAGCTCACCACCCCTTGATAGCGGGGACACAGATACGCAGTATTTT.

The chain uses TRBV10-2 and TRBJ1-4, with D perhaps TRBD1 (6 bases). V lost 0 bases and J lost 8, with 13 bases in between. CDR1 WSHSY and CDR2 SAAADI come from the germline V gene. The CDR3 runs 15 residues. This chain's CDR3 is CASSESTGAREKLFF. CDR3 nucleotides: TGCGCCAGCAGTGAGTCGACGGGGGCAAGGGAAAAACTGTTTTTT.

This chain uses TRBV5-6 with TRBJ1-1; maybe TRBD1 (6 bases). The CDR3 totals 16 residues. V lost 0 bases, J lost 5 bases, and 17 bases lay in between. CDR1 is SGHDT and CDR2 is YYEEEE in the germline V gene. The CDR3 DNA follows: TGTGCCAGCAGCTTGGGGCAGCAAGAGGGGGAAACTGAAGCTTTCTTT. It is translated as CASSLGQQEGETEAFF.

The V gene is TRBV28, the J gene TRBJ2-1; 9 nucleotides match TRBD2. This CDR3 region has 15 residues. The ends lost 2 bases at V and 8 bases at J; junction bases unmatched: 7. The germline V gene encodes CDR1 MDHEN and CDR2 SYDVKM. CDR3 nucleotide sequence: TGTGCCAGCAGTTTAGCGGGAGGGCCTCCGGATGAGCAGTTCTTC. It codes for CASSLAGGPPDEQFF. Supplemented by reference TRBV28 and TRBJ2-1, the full variable domain reads DVKVTQSSRYLVKRTGEKVFLECVQDMDHENMFWYRQDPGLGLRLIYFSYDVKMKEKGDIPEGYSVSREKKERFSLILESASTNQTSMYLCASSLAGGPPDEQFFGPGTRLTVL.

The rearrangement links TRBV14 to TRBJ2-5, with a possible D match to TRBD1 (5 bases). Germline loops: CDR1 SGHDN, CDR2 FVKESK. The V end lost 0 bases, the J end lost 0 bases, and 17 bases lay between the germline ends. The CDR3 has 18 amino acids. CDR3 region: CASSQDGSGPNYQETQYF. In DNA form, the CDR3 reads TGTGCCAGCAGCCAAGACGGGTCAGGGCCCAACTACCAAGAGACCCAGTACTTC.

This chain links TRBV25-1 with TRBJ1-1; TRBD1 matches at 9 bases. Trimming at V came to 3 bases and at J to 6 bases, leaving 11 bases not matched to a gene. Germline CDR1 reads MGHDK; CDR2 reads SYGVNS. This CDR3 comprises 16 residues. The CDR3 sequence: CASSDFKGQGNPEAFF. The CDR3 nucleotides are TGTGCCAGCAGTGACTTTAAGGGACAGGGAAATCCTGAAGCTTTCTTT.

The chain links TRBV28 to TRBJ2-3; TRBD2 aligns across 7 bases. This CDR3 contains 15 residues. Germline values: CDR1 MDHEN, CDR2 SYDVKM. After removal of 3 bases from V and 4 bases from J, the junction contained 7 bases not matched to a gene. Written as DNA, the CDR3 is TGTGCCAGCAGTTTTCTATCCCGGGGGGCAGATACGCAGTATTTT. This encodes CASSFLSRGADTQYF.

The chain recombines TRBV27 with TRBJ2-1; 11 bases agree with TRBD2. The ends lost 2 bases at V and 8 bases at J; junction bases unmatched: 11. This CDR3 comprises 17 residues. The germline gives CDR1 MNHEY, CDR2 SMNVEV (reference sequence). CDR3 sequence: CASSLTRTSGWKDEQFF. DNA for the CDR3: TGTGCCAGCAGTTTAACGAGGACTAGCGGGTGGAAGGATGAGCAGTTCTTC.

V is TRBV27 and J is TRBJ2-7, with D possibly being TRBD2 (5 bases). Trimming removed 5 bases from V and 0 bases from J, with 11 bases in between. The CDR3 has 14 residues. Germline CDR1 reads MNHEY; CDR2 reads SMNVEV (reference sequence). DNA for the CDR3: TGTGCCAGCAGTCGGTTGGAGGCCTCCTACGAGCAGTACTTC. The encoded protein is CASSRLEASYEQYF.